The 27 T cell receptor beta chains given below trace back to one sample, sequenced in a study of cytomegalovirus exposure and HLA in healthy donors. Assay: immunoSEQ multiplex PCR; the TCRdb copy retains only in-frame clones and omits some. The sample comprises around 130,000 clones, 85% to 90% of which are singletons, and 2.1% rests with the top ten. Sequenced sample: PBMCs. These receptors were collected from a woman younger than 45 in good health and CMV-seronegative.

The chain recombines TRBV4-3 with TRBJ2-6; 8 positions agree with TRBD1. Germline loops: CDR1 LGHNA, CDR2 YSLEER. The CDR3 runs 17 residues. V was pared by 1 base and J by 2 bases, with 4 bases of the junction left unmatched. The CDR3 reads CASSQAPGGTGANVLTF. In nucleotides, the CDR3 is TGCGCCAGCAGCCAAGCCCCAGGGGGCACTGGGGCCAACGTCCTGACTTTC.

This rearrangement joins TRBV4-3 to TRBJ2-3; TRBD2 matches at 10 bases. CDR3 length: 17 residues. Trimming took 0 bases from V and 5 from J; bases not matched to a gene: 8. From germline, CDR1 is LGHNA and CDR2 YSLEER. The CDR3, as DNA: TGCGCCAGCAGCCAAGAGAGGAAGCGGGGGGGCCAAGATACGCAGTATTTT. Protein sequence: CASSQERKRGGQDTQYF.

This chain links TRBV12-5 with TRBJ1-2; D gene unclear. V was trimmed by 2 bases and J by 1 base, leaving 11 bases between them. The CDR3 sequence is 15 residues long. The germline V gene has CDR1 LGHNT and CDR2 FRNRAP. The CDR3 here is CASGLIPGYNYGYTF. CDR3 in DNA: TGTGCTAGTGGTTTGATCCCCGGGTATAACTATGGCTACACCTTC.

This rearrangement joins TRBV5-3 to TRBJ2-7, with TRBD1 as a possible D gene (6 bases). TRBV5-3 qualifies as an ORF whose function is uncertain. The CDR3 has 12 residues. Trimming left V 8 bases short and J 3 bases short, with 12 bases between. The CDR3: CARETGFYEQYF. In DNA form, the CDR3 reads TGTGCCAGGGAGACAGGATTCTACGAGCAGTACTTC.

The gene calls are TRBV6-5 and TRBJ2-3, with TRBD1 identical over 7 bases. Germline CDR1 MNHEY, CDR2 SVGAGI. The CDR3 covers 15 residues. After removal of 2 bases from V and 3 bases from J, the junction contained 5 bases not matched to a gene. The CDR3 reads CASSYADRATDTQYF. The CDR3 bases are TGTGCCAGCAGTTACGCCGACAGGGCTACAGATACGCAGTATTTT.

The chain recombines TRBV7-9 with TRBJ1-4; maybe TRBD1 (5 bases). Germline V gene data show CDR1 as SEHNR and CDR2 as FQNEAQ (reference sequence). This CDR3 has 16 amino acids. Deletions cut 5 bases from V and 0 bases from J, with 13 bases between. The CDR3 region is CASSQAGLATNEKLFF. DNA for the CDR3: TGTGCCAGCAGCCAAGCAGGGCTTGCAACTAATGAAAAACTGTTTTTT.

CDR3 in DNA: TGTGCCTGGAGTATGGGGGGGGAGACCCAGTACTTC. This sequence encodes CAWSMGGETQYF. The chain links TRBV30 to TRBJ2-5, with 7 bases matching TRBD2. V was pared by 2 bases and J by 5 bases, with 2 bases of the junction left unmatched. The CDR3 sequence is 12 residues long. Germline CDR1 and CDR2: GTSNPN and SVGIG (reference sequence).

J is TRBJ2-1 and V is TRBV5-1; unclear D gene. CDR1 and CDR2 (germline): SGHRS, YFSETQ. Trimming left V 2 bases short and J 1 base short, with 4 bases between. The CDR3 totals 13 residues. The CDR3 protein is CASSFTSYNEQFF. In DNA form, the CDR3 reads TGCGCCAGCAGCTTCACTTCCTACAATGAGCAGTTCTTC.

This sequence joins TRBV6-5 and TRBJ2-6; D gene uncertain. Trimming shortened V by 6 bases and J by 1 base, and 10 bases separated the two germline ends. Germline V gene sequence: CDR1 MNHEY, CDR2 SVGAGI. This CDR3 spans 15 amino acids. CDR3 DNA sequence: TGTGCCAGCAGCCCTTACGAGTCTGGGGCCAACGTCCTGACTTTC. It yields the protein CASSPYESGANVLTF.

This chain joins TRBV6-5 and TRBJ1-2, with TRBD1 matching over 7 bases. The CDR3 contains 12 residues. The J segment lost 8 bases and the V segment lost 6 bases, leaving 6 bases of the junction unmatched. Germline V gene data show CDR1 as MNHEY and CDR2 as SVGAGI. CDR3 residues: CASRRTGGGYTF. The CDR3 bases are TGTGCCAGCAGACGGACAGGCGGGGGCTACACCTTC.

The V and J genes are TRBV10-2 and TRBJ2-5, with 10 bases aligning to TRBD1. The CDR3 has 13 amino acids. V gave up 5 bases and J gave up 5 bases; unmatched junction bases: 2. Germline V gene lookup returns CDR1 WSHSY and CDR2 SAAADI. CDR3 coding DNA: TGCGCCAGCAGTCTGGACAGGGGGGAGACCCAGTACTTC. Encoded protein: CASSLDRGETQYF.

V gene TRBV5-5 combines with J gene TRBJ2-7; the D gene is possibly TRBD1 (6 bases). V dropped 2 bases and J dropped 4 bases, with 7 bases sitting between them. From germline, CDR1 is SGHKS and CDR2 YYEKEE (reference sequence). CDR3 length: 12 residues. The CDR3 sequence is CASSFTGYEQYF. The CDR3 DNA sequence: TGTGCCAGCAGCTTTACAGGGTACGAGCAGTACTTC.

In nucleotides, the CDR3 is TGTGCCAGCTCACAGGGGACAGGGGTATACGAGCAGTACTTC. It specifies CASSQGTGVYEQYF. The chain links TRBV18 to TRBJ2-7, with 10 bases identical to TRBD1. The J segment lost 4 bases and the V segment lost 4 bases, leaving 4 bases of the junction unmatched. CDR1 is KGHSH and CDR2 is LQKENI in the germline V gene. The CDR3 is 14 residues long.

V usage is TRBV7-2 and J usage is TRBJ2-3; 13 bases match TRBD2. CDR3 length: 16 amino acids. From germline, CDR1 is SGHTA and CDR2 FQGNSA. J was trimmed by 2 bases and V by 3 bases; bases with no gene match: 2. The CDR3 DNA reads TGTGCCAGCAGCTTGGGACTAGCGGGAACCACAGATACGCAGTATTTT. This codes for CASSLGLAGTTDTQYF.

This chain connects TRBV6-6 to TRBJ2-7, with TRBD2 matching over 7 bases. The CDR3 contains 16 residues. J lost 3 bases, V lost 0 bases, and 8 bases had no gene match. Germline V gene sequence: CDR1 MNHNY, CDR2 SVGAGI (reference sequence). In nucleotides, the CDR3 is TGTGCCAGCAGTTACTCCACTGGGGGGGAAGACTACGAGCAGTACTTC. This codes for CASSYSTGGEDYEQYF.

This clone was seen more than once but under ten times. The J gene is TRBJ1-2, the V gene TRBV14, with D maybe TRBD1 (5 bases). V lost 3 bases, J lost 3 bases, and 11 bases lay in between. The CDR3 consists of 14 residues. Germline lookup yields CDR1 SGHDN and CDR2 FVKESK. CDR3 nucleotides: TGTGCCAGCAGCCAGGGCAGGGCGGACTATGGCTACACCTTC. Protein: CASSQGRADYGYTF.

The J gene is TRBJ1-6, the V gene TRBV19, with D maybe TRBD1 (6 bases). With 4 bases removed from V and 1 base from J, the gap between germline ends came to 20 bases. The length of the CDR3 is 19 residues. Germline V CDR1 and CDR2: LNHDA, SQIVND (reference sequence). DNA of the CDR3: TGTGCCAGTAGTACCCCTCCGGACAGTCCTTATTCCTATAATTCACCCCTCCACTTT. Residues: CASSTPPDSPYSYNSPLHF.

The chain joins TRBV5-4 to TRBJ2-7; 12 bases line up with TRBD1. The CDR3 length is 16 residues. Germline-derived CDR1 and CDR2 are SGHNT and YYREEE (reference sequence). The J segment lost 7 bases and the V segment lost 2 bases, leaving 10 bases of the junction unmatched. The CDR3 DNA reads TGTGCCAGCAGCTTCATCCCGGGACAGGGGGCGGGGGAGCAGTACTTC. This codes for CASSFIPGQGAGEQYF.

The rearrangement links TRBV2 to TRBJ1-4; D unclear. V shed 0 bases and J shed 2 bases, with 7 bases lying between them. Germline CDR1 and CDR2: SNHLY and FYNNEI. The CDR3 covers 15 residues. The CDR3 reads CASSEATATNEKLFF. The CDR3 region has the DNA TGTGCCAGCAGTGAAGCAACAGCCACTAATGAAAAACTGTTTTTT.

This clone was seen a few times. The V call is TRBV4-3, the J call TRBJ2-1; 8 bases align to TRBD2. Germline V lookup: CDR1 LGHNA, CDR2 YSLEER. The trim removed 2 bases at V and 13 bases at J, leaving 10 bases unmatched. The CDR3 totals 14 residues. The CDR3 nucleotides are TGCGCCAGCAGCCAATCCGGGGGGGGGCGGTTACAGTTCTTC. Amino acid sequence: CASSQSGGGRLQFF.

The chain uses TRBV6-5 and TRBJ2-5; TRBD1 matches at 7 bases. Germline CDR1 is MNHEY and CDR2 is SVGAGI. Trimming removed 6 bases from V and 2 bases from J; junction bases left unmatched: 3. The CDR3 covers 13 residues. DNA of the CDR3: TGTGCCAGCAGACGGGACAGACAAGAGACCCAGTACTTC. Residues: CASRRDRQETQYF.

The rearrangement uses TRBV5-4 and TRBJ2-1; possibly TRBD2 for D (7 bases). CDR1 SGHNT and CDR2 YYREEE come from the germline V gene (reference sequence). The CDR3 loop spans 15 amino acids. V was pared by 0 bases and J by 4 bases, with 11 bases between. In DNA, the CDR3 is TGTGCCAGCAGCTTGGACGGGGGGCAGTACAATGAGCAGTTCTTC. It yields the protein CASSLDGGQYNEQFF.

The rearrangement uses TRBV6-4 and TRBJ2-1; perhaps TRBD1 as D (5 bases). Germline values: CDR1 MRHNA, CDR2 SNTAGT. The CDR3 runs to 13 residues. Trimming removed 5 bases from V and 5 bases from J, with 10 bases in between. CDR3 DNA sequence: TGTGCCAGCAGTTCAAGGGGTGACAATGAGCAGTTCTTC. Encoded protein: CASSSRGDNEQFF.

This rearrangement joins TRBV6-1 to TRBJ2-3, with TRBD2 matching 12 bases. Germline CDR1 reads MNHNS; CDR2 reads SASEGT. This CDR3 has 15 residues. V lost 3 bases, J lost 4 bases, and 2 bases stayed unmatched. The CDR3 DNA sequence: TGTGCCAGCAGTGAGACTAGCGGGGGCCCAGATACGCAGTATTTT. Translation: CASSETSGGPDTQYF.

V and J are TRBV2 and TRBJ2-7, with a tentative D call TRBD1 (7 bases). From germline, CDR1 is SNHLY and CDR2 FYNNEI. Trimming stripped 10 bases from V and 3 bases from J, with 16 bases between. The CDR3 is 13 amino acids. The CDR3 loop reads CATGGRDSYEQYF. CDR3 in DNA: TGTGCCACCGGAGGGCGGGACAGCTACGAGCAGTACTTC.

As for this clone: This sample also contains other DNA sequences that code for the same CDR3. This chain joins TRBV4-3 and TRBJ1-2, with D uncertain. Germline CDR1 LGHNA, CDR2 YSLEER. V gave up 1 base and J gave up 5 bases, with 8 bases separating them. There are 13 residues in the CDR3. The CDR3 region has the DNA TGCGCCAGCAGCCAAGGAGGAGGGTATGGCTACACCTTC. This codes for CASSQGGGYGYTF.

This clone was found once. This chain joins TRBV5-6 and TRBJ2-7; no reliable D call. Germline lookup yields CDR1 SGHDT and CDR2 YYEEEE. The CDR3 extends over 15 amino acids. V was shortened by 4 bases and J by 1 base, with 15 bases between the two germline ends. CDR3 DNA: TGTGCCAGCAGCGTGGACGCAGGCAGGTCCTACGAGCAGTACTTC. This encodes CASSVDAGRSYEQYF.